This entry lists 2 T cell receptor beta chains sequenced from one sample in a study of T cells after posttransplantation cyclophosphamide. Data came from immunoSEQ multiplex PCR; TCRdb stores just in-frame clones and leaves some out. This sample yields 6,000 to 7,000 clones, of which about 90% are seen a single time; about 13% belongs to the top ten. Busulfan-fludarabine conditioning, marrow transplant, and cyclophosphamide on days +3 and +4 were administered. This material consisted of PBMCs, taken 1404 days after allogeneic stem cell transplant with posttransplant cyclophosphamide. These TCRs come from a female patient aged 50 to 65 who received an allogeneic stem cell transplant from a related donor, was CMV-positive, and had no GVHD. Part of the T cell pool may stem from the graft donor.

This chain links TRBV27 with TRBJ2-7, with TRBD1 matching 8 bases. Germline CDR1 reads MNHEY; CDR2 reads SMNVEV (reference sequence). J lost 3 bases, V lost 6 bases, and 16 bases had no gene match. The CDR3 extends over 17 amino acids. CDR3 DNA: TGTGCCAGCAGCTCCTCCCCTGGGACAGGTTCCTTCTACGAGCAGTACTTC. This sequence encodes CASSSSPGTGSFYEQYF.

V is TRBV28 and J is TRBJ2-5, with D perhaps TRBD2 (5 bases). The CDR3 sequence is 14 residues long. The germline CDR1 and CDR2 sequences are MDHEN and SYDVKM. The ends were cut back, 5 bases at V and 2 bases at J, with 12 bases in the middle. DNA of the CDR3: TGTGCCAGCAGTCCGGCGGGTATACAAGAGACCCAGTACTTC. It specifies CASSPAGIQETQYF.